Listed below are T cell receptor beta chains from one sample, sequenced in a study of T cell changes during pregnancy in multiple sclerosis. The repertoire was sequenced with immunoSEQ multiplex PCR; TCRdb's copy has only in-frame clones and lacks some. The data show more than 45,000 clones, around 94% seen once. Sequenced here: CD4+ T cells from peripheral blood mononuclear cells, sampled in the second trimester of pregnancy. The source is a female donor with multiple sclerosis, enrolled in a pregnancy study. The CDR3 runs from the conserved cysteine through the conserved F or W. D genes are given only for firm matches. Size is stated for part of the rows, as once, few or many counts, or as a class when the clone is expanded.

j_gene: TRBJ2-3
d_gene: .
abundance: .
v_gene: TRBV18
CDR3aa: CASSPGRGSDTQYF
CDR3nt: TGTGCCAGCTCACCAGGCAGGGGTTCAGATACGCAGTATTTT

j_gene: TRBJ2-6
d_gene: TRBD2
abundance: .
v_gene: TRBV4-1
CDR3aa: CASSQEGKVAGRSGANVLTF
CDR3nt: TGCGCCAGCAGCCAAGAGGGTAAGGTAGCGGGGCGATCTGGGGCCAACGTCCTGACTTTC

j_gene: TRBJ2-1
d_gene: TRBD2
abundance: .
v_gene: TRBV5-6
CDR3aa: CASSLRLAGGATVHEQFF
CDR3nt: TGTGCCAGCAGCTTGAGGCTAGCGGGGGGGGCCACCGTCCATGAGCAGTTCTTC

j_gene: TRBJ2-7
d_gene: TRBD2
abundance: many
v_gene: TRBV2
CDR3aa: CASGGVFSYEQYF
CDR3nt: TGTGCCAGCGGGGGGGTCTTCTCCTACGAGCAGTACTTC

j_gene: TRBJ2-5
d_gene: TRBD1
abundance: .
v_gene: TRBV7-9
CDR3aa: CASSLNRGQETQYF
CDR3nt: TGTGCCAGCAGCTTGAACAGGGGCCAAGAGACCCAGTACTTC

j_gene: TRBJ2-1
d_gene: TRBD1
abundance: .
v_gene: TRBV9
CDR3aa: CASSAGQGAYNEQFF
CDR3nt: TGTGCCAGCAGCGCGGGACAGGGGGCGTACAATGAGCAGTTCTTC

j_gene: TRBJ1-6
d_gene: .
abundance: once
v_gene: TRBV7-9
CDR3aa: CASSLGTTNNSPLHF
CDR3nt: TGTGCCAGCAGCTTAGGGACAACGAATAATTCACCCCTCCACTTT

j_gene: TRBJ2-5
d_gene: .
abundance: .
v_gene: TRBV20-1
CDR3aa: CSAGSETQYF
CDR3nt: TGCAGTGCTGGCAGTGAGACCCAGTACTTC

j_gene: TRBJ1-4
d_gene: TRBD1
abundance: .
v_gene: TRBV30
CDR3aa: CAWSVRRGRGEKLFF
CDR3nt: TGTGCCTGGAGTGTAAGAAGGGGGCGAGGTGAAAAACTGTTTTTT

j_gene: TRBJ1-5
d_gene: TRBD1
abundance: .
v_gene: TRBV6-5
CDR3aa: CASRRQGNQPQHF
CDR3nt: TGTGCCAGCAGGAGACAGGGGAATCAGCCCCAGCATTTT

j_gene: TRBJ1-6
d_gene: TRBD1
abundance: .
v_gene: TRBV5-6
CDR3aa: CASSGTGGSYNSPLHF
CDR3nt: TGTGCCAGCAGCGGGACAGGGGGTTCCTATAATTCACCCCTCCACTTT

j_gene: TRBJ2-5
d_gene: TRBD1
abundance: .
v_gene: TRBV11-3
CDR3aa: CASGQGAKETQYF
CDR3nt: TGTGCCAGCGGACAGGGGGCGAAAGAGACCCAGTACTTC

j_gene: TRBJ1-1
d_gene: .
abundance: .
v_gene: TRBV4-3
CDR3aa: CASSTRQEQGNTEAFF
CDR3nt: TGCGCCAGCAGCACTCGACAGGAACAAGGGAACACTGAAGCTTTCTTT

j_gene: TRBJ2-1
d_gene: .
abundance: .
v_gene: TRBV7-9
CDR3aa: CASSVHLDRHEQFF
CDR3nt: TGTGCCAGCAGCGTCCACCTCGACAGGCATGAGCAGTTCTTC

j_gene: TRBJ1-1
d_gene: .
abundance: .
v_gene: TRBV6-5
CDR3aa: CASSYRDRTWRAFF
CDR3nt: TGTGCCAGCAGTTACCGAGACAGGACCTGGCGAGCTTTCTTT

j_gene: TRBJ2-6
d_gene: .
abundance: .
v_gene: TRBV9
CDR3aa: CASSGSRVLPSGANVLTF
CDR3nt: TGTGCCAGCAGCGGCTCCAGGGTTCTGCCTTCTGGGGCCAACGTCCTGACTTTC

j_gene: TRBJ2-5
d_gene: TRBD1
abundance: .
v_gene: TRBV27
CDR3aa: CASSTRQGRETQYF
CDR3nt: TGTGCCAGCAGTACCAGACAGGGGCGGGAGACCCAGTACTTC

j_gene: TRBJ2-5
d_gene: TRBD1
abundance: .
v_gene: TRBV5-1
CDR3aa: CASTRYGRGETQYF
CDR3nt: TGCGCCAGCACCCGTTATGGCAGGGGGGAGACCCAGTACTTC

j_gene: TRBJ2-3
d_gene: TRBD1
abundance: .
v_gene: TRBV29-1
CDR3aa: CSVGTRETGAVDTQYF
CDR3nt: TGCAGCGTCGGCACCCGAGAGACAGGGGCGGTAGATACGCAGTATTTT

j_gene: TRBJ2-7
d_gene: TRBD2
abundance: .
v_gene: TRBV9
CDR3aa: CASSPGLAGGPPYEQYF
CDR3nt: TGTGCCAGCAGCCCCGGACTAGCGGGGGGGCCCCCCTACGAGCAGTACTTC

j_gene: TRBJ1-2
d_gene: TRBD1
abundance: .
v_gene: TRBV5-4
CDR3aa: CASSVGQGRVGYTF
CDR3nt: TGTGCCAGCAGCGTGGGACAGGGCCGCGTTGGCTACACCTTC

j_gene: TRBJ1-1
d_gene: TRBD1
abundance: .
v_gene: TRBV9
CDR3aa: CASSSWRGQLNTEAFF
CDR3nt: TGTGCCAGCAGCTCCTGGCGGGGACAGCTGAACACTGAAGCTTTCTTT

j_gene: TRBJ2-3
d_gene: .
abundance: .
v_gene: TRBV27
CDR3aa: CASSLGTQYF
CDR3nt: TGTGCCAGCAGTTTGGGCACGCAGTATTTT

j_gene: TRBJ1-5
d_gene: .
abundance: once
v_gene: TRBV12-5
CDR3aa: CASGLGGLGQPQHF
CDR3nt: TGTGCTAGTGGTTTGGGAGGGTTAGGACAGCCCCAGCATTTT

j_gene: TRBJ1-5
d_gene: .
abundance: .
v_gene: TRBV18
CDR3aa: CASSPGGDQPQHF
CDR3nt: TGTGCCAGCTCGCCGGGGGGGGATCAGCCCCAGCATTTT

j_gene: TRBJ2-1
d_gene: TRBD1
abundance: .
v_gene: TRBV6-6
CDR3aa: CASSYRTGRGDEQFF
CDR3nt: TGTGCCAGCAGTTATAGGACAGGGCGAGGTGATGAGCAGTTCTTC

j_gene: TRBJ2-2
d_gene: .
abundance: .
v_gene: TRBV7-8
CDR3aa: CASSLFQGSNTGELFF
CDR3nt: TGTGCCAGCAGCCTTTTCCAGGGTTCGAACACCGGGGAGCTGTTTTTT

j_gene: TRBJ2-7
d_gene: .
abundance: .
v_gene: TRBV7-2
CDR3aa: CASSPTGYEQYF
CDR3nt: TGTGCCAGCAGCCCTACAGGGTACGAGCAGTACTTC

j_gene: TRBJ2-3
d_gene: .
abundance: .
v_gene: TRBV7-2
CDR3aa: CASSLGAGGGQYF
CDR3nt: TGTGCCAGCAGCTTAGGGGCCGGGGGAGGGCAGTATTTT

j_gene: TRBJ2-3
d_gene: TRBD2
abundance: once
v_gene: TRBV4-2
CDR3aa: CASSQDLASGVFDTQYF
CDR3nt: TGTGCCAGCAGCCAAGATCTTGCTAGCGGGGTCTTTGATACGCAGTATTTT

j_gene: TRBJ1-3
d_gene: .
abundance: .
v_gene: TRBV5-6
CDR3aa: CASPLTEPGSGNTIYF
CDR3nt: TGTGCCAGCCCTCTGACGGAACCCGGGTCTGGAAACACCATATATTTT

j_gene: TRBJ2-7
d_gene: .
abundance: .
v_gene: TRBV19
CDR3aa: CASSPAALYEQYF
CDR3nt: TGTGCCAGTAGTCCGGCGGCACTTTACGAGCAGTACTTC

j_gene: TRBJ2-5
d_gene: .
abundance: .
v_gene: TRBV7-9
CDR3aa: CASSSLTRQETQYF
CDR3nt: TGTGCCAGCAGTTCGTTGACTAGGCAAGAGACCCAGTACTTC

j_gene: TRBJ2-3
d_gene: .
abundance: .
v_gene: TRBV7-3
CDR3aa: CASSLTGGQLRADTQYF
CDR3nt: TGTGCCAGCAGCTTAACGGGGGGGCAGCTTAGAGCAGATACGCAGTATTTT

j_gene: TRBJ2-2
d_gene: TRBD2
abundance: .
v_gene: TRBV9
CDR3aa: CASSVDVFGGGLSGELFF
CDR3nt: TGTGCCAGCAGCGTAGATGTTTTCGGGGGGGGCTTGTCCGGGGAGCTGTTTTTT

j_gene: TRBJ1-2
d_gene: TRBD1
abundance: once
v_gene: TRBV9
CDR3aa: CASSVSGQGTPRGYTF
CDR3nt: TGTGCCAGCAGCGTCTCGGGACAGGGGACTCCACGAGGCTACACCTTC

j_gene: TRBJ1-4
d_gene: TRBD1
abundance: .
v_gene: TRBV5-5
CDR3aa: CASSLGDRGHEKLFF
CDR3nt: TGTGCCAGCAGCTTGGGGGACAGGGGGCACGAAAAACTGTTTTTT

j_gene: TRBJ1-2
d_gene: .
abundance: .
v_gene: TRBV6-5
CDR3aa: CASSFSGGVGYGYTF
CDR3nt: TGTGCCAGCAGTTTCTCCGGCGGGGTCGGCTATGGCTACACCTTC

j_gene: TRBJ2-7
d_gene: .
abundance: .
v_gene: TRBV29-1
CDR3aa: CSVDWASEQYF
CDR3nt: TGCAGCGTTGATTGGGCGAGCGAGCAGTACTTC

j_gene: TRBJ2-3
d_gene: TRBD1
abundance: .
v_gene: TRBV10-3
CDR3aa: CAISGGQGGTDTQYF
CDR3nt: TGTGCCATCAGTGGGGGACAGGGAGGTACAGATACGCAGTATTTT

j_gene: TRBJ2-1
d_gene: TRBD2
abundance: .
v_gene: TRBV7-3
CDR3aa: CASSSIQRGGSYEQFF
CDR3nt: TGTGCCAGCAGCTCTATTCAGCGGGGGGGTTCATATGAGCAGTTCTTC

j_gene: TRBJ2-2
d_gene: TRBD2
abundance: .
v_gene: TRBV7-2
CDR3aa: CATRASGGAWHGELFF
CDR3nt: TGTGCCACGAGAGCTAGCGGGGGGGCTTGGCACGGGGAGCTGTTTTTT

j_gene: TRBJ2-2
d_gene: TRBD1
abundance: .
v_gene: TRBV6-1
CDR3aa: CAFGQGPNTGELFF
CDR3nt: TGTGCCTTTGGACAGGGTCCGAACACCGGGGAGCTGTTTTTT

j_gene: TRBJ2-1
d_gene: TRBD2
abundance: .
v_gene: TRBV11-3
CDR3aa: CASSDGAGGEEFF
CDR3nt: TGTGCCAGCAGCGATGGGGCGGGGGGAGAGGAGTTCTTC

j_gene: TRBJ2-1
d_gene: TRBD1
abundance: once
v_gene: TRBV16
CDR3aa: CASSHRFRDRGSNEQFF
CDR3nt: TGTGCCAGCAGCCACCGTTTCCGGGACAGGGGATCCAATGAGCAGTTCTTC

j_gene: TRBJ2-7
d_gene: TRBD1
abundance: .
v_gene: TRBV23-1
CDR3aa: CASSPGTGGYEQYF
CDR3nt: TGCGCCAGCAGTCCCGGGACAGGGGGCTACGAGCAGTACTTC

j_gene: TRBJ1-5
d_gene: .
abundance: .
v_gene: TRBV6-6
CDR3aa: CASSYTGNNQPQHF
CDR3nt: TGTGCCAGCAGTTATACAGGGAACAATCAGCCCCAGCATTTT

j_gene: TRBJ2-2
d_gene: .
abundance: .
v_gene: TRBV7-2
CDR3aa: CASSRGSGELFF
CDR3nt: TGTGCCAGCAGCCGAGGGTCCGGGGAGCTGTTTTTT

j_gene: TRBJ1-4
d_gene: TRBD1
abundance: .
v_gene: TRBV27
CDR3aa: CASNSGTGNEKLFF
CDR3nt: TGTGCCAGCAACTCCGGGACAGGGAACGAAAAACTGTTTTTT

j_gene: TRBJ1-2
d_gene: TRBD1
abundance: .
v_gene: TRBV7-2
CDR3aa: CASSLGTGPNYGYTF
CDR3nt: TGTGCCAGCAGCTTAGGGACAGGGCCCAACTATGGCTACACCTTC

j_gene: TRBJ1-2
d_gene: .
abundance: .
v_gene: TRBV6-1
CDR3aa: CASTRLRVDHYGYTF
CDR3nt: TGTGCCAGCACCCGACTACGGGTCGATCACTATGGCTACACCTTC

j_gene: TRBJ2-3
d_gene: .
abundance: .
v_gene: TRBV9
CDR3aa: CASSVEQGYTDTQYF
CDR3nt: TGTGCCAGCAGCGTAGAACAGGGATACACAGATACGCAGTATTTT

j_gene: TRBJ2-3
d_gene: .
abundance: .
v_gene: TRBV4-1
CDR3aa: CASSQGDRDSQHEYF
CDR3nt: TGCGCCAGCAGCCAGGGCGACAGGGACTCGCAACACGAGTATTTT

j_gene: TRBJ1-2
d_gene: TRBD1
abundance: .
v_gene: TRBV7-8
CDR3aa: CASSPALQGAYGYTF
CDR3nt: TGTGCCAGCAGTCCAGCACTACAGGGGGCCTATGGCTACACCTTC

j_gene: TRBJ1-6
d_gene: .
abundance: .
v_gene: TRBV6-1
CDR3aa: CASSEALAGISPLHF
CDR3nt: TGTGCCAGCAGTGAAGCGCTGGCAGGGATTTCACCCCTCCACTTT

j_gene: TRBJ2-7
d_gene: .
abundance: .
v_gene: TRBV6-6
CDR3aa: CASRRVVSYEQYF
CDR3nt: TGTGCCAGCCGCAGGGTGGTATCCTACGAGCAGTACTTC

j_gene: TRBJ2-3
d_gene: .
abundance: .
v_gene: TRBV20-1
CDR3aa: CSAPLGGTQYF
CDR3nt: TGCAGTGCTCCCCTGGGGGGTACGCAGTATTTT

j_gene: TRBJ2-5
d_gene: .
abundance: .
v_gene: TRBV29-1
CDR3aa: CSVGGAQQETQYF
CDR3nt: TGCAGCGTTGGCGGGGCGCAACAAGAGACCCAGTACTTC

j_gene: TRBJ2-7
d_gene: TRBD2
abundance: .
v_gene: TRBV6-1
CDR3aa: CASSPGGVGAREQYF
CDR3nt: TGTGCCAGCAGTCCCGGGGGGGTGGGAGCTCGCGAGCAGTACTTC

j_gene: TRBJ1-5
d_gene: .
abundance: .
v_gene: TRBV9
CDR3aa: CASSVEGQPDQPQHF
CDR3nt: TGTGCCAGCAGCGTAGAAGGACAGCCCGATCAGCCCCAGCATTTT